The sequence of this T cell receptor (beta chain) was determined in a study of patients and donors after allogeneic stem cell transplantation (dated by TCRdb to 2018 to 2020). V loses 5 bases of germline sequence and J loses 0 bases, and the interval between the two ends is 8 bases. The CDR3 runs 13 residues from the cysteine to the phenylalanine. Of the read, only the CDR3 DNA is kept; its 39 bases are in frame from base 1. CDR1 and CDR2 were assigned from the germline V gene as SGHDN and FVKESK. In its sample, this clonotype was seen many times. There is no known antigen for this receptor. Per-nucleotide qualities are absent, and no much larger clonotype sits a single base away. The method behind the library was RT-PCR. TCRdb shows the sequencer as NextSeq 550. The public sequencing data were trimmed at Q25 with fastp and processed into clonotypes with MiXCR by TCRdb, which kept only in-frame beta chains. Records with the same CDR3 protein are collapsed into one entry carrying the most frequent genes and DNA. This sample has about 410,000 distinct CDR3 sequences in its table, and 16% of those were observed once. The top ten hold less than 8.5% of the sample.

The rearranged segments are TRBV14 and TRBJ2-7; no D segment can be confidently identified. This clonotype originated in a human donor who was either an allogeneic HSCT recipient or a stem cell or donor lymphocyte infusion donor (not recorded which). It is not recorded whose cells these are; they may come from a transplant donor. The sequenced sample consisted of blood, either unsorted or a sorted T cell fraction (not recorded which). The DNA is TGTGCCAGCAGCTGGAGCATCTCCTACGAGCAGTACTTC. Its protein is CASSWSISYEQYF.